This T cell receptor beta chain came from a study of technical replicates of blood from several donors. Per germline, CDR1 MGHRA and CDR2 YSYEKL. V trimming: 4 bases; J trimming: 5 bases; junction bases outside the gene matches: 12. This CDR3 comprises 17 residues. Clones were sequenced by immunoSEQ multiplex PCR, and TCRdb holds only the in-frame ones, with some missing. The sample has 60,000 to 70,000 clones; roughly 98% are singletons. This clonotype originated in a human donor in good health. The genes are TRBV4-1 and TRBJ2-7; 12 bases are shared with TRBD2. Specimen: T cells isolated from PBMCs. The CDR3 here is CASSPNRMTSGSNEQYF. The DNA for the CDR3 is TGCGCCAGCAGCCCTAATAGGATGACTAGCGGGAGCAACGAGCAGTACTTC.